This TCR beta chain was retrieved from a study of blood T cell repertoires in COVID-19. For the study at large: Samples taken during acute and convalescent COVID-19 were collected in the United States, Italy and Spain. T cells, B-cell-depleted T cells, or PBMCs supplied cDNA or gDNA.

With 5 bases removed from V and 0 bases from J, the gap between germline ends came to 15 bases. This CDR3 contains 16 residues. Per germline, CDR1 SGHTA and CDR2 FQGNSA. In the original processing: Counts of nucleated cells, estimated from reference gene primer amplification, were obtained. Clones were sequenced by immunoSEQ multiplex PCR, and TCRdb holds only the in-frame ones, with some missing. The V and J calls and the clone size are those of that table, but D and trimming were determined from the DNA. The data show about 38,000 clones, 70% to 90% seen once. Seattle researchers signed up patients amid active infection and tracked them longitudinally.

The sample consisted of peripheral blood. The source is a man aged 55 to 70 with COVID-19, enrolled during active disease. This rearrangement joins TRBV7-2 to TRBJ2-3, with D perhaps TRBD1 (5 bases). CDR3 residues: CASSTHSGKSTDTQYF. DNA of the CDR3: TGTGCCAGCAGCACACACTCAGGGAAAAGCACAGATACGCAGTATTTT.